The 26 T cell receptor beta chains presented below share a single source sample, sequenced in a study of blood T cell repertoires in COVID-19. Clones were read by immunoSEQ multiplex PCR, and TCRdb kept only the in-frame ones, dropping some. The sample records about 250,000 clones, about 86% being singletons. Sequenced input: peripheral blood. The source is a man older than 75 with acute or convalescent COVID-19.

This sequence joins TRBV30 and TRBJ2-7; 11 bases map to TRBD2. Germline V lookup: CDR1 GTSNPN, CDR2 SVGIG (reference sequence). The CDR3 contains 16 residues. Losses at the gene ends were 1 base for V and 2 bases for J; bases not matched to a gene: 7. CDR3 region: CAWSAASGGFPYEQYF. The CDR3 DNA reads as TGTGCCTGGAGTGCGGCTAGCGGGGGGTTCCCCTACGAGCAGTACTTC.

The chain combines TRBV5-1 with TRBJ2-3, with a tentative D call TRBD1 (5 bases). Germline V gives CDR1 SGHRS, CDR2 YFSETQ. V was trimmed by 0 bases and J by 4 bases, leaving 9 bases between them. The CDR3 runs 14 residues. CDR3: CASSLDQGSDTQYF. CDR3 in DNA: TGCGCCAGCAGCTTGGACCAGGGATCAGATACGCAGTATTTT.

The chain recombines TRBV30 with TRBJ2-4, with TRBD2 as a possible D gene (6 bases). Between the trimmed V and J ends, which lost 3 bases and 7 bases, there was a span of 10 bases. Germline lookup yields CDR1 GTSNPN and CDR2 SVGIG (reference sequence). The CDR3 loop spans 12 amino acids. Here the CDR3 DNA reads TGTGCCTGGAGCGGGAGTCAGAACATTCAGTACTTC. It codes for CAWSGSQNIQYF.

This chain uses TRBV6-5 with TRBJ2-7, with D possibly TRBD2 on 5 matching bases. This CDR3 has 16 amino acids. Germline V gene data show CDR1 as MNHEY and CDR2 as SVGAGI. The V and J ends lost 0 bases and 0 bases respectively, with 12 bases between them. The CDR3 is CASSYSGALSSYEQYF. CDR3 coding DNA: TGTGCCAGCAGTTACTCGGGAGCTTTGAGCTCCTACGAGCAGTACTTC.

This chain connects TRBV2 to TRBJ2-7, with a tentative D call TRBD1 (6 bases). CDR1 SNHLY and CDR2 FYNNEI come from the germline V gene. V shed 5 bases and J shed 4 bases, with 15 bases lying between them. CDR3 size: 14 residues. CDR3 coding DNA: TGTGCCAGCAGTACTCTTGGGGACATATACGAGCAGTACTTC. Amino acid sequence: CASSTLGDIYEQYF. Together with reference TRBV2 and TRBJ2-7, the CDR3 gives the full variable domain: EPEVTQTPSHQVTQMGQEVILRCVPISNHLYFYWYRQILGQKVEFLVSFYNNEISEKSEIFDDQFSVERPDGSNFTLKIRSTKLEDSAMYFCASSTLGDIYEQYFGPGTRLTVT.

The DNA for the CDR3 is TGTGCCAGCAGCTTAGCGGGCCCGACCGGGGAGTTCAATGAGCAGTTCTTC. Its protein is CASSLAGPTGEFNEQFF. This rearrangement joins TRBV7-9 to TRBJ2-1; weak D call: TRBD2 (5 bases). CDR3 size: 17 residues. The V and J ends lost 0 bases and 6 bases respectively, with 18 bases between them. Looked up from germline, CDR1 is SEHNR and CDR2 is FQNEAQ (reference sequence).

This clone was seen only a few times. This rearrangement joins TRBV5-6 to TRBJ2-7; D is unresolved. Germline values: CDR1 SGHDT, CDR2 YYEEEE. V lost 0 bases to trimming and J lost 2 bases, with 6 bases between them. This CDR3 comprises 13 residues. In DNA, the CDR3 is TGTGCCAGCAGCTTGGGAAGCCCCTACGAGCAGTACTTC. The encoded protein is CASSLGSPYEQYF.

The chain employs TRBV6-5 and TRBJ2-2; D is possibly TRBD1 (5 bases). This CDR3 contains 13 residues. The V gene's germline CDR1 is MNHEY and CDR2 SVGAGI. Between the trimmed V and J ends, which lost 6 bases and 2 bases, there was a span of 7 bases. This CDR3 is CASRTANTGELFF. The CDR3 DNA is TGTGCCAGCAGGACAGCTAACACCGGGGAGCTGTTTTTT.

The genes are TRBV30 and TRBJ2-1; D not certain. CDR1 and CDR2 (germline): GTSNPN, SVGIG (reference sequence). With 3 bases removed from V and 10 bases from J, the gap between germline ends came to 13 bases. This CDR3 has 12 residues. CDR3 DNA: TGTGCCTGGAGGCCCCCCGGGTCGGAGCAGTTCTTC. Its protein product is CAWRPPGSEQFF. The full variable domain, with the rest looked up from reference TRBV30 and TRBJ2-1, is SQTIHQWPATLVQPVGSPLSLECTVEGTSNPNLYWYRQAAGRGLQLLFYSVGIGQISSEVPQNLSASRPQDRQFILSSKKLLLSDSGFYLCAWRPPGSEQFFGPGTRLTVL.

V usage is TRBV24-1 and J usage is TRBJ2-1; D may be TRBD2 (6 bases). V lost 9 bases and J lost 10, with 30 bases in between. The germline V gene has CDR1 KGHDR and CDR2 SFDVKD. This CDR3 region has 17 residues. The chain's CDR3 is CATGGAGHGGPEYEQFF. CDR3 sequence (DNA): TGTGCCACCGGAGGGGCAGGCCACGGGGGACCCGAATACGAGCAGTTCTTC.

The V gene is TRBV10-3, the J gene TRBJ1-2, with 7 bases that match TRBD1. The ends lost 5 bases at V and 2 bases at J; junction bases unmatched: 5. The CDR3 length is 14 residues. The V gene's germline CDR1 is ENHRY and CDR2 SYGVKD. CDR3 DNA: TGTGCCATCAGTTCGACAGGGTCAAACTATGGCTACACCTTC. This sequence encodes CAISSTGSNYGYTF.

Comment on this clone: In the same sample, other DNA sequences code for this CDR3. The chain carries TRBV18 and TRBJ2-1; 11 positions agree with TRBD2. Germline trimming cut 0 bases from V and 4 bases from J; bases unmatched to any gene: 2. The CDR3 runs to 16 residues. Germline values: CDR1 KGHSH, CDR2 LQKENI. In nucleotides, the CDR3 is TGTGCCAGCTCACCACCGGGGACTAGCGGTTACAATGAGCAGTTCTTC. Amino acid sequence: CASSPPGTSGYNEQFF. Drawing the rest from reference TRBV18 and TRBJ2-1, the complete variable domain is NAGVMQNPRHLVRRRGQEARLRCSPMKGHSHVYWYRQLPEEGLKFMVYLQKENIIDESGMPKERFSAEFPKEGPSILRIQQVVRGDSAAYFCASSPPGTSGYNEQFFGPGTRLTVL.

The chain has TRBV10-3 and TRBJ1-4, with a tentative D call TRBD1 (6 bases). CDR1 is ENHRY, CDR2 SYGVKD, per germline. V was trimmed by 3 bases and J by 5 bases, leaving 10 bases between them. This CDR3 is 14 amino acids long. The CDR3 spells CAISDKGGNEKLFF. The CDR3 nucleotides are TGTGCCATCAGTGACAAGGGGGGGAATGAAAAACTGTTTTTT.

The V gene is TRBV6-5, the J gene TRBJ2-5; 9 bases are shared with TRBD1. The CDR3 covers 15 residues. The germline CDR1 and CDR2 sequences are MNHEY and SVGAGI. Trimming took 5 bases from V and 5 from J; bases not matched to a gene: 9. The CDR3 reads CASSMGQGWGETQYF. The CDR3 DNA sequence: TGTGCCAGCAGTATGGGACAGGGCTGGGGTGAGACCCAGTACTTC.

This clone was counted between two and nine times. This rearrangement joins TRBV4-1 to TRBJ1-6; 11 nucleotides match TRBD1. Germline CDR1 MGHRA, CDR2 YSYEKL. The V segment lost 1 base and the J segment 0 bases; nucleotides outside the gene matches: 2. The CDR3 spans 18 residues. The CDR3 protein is CASSQVGTGGSYNSPLHF. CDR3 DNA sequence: TGCGCCAGCAGCCAAGTCGGGACAGGGGGCTCCTATAATTCACCCCTCCACTTT.

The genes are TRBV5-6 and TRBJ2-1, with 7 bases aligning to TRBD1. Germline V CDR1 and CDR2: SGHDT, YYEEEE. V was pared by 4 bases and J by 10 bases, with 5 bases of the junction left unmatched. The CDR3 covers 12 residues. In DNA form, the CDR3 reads TGTGCCAGCAGCCGAGGGGGCGAGGAGCAGTTCTTC. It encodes CASSRGGEEQFF.

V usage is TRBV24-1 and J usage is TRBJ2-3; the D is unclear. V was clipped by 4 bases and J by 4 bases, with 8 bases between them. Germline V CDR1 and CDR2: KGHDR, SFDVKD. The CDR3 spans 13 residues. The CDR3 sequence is CATSEGSPDTQYF. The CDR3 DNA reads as TGTGCCACCAGTGAAGGTAGCCCAGATACGCAGTATTTT.

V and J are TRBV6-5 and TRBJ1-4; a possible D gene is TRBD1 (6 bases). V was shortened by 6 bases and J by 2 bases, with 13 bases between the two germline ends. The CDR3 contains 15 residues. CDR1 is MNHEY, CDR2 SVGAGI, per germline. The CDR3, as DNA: TGTGCCAGCAGAGTCCAGGGGTCTACTAATGAAAAACTGTTTTTT. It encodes CASRVQGSTNEKLFF.

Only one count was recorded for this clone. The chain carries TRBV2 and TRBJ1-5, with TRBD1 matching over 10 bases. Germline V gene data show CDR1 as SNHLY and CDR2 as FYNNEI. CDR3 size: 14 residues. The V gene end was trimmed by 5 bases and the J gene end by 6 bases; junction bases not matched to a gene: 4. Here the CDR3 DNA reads TGTGCCAGCAGTAGACAGGGGGCCCGTCAGCCCCAGCATTTT. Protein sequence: CASSRQGARQPQHF.

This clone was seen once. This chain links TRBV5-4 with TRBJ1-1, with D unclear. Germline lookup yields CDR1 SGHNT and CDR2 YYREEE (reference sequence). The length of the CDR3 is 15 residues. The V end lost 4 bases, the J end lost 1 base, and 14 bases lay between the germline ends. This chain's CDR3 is CASSLSGLRNTEAFF. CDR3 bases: TGTGCCAGCAGCCTCAGCGGTCTCCGGAACACTGAAGCTTTCTTT.

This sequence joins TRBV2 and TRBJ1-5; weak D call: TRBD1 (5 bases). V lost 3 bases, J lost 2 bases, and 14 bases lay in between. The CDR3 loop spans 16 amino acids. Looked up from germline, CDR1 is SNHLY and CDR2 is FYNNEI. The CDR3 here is CASSDRQGLGNQPQHF. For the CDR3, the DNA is TGTGCCAGCAGTGATCGCCAGGGCCTCGGCAATCAGCCCCAGCATTTT.

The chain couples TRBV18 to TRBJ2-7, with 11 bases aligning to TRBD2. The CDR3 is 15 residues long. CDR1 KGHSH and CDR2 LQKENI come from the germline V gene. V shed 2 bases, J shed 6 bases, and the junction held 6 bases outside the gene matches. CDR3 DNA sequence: TGTGCCAGCTCACCAGCCCGACTAGCGGGGCTCGAGCAGTACTTC. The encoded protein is CASSPARLAGLEQYF.

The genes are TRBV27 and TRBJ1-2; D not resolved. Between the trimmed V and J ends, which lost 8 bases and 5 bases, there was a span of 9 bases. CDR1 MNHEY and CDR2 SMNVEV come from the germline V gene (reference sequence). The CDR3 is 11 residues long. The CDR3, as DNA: TGTGCCAGCTCTGACTCGTATGGCTACACCTTC. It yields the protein CASSDSYGYTF.

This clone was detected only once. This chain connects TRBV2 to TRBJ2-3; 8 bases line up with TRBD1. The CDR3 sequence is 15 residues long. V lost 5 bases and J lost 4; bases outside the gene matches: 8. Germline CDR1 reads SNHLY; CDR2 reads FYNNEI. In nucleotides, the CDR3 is TGTGCCAGCAGTTTCGACAGGGGAGGCGCAGATACGCAGTATTTT. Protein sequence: CASSFDRGGADTQYF. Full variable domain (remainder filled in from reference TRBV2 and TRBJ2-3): EPEVTQTPSHQVTQMGQEVILRCVPISNHLYFYWYRQILGQKVEFLVSFYNNEISEKSEIFDDQFSVERPDGSNFTLKIRSTKLEDSAMYFCASSFDRGGADTQYFGPGTRLTVL.

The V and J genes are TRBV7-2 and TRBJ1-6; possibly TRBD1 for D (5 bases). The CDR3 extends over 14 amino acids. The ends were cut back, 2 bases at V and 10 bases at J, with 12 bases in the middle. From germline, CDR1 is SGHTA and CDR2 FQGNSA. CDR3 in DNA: TGTGCCAGCAGCTTAAGCTGGGGGGGATCACCCCTCCACTTT. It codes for CASSLSWGGSPLHF.

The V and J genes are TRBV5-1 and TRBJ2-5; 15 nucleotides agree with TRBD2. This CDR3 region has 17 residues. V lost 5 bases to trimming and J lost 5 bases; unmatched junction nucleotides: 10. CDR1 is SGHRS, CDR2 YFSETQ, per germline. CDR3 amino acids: CASSSIPGLAGGETQYF. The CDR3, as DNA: TGCGCCAGCAGTTCCATCCCGGGACTAGCGGGAGGTGAGACCCAGTACTTC.